This TCR beta chain appears in the sequencing data of a study of siplizumab effects on memory and regulatory T cells. Overall study findings and caveats: Assignment to unstimulated subsets succeeded for only a minor fraction of the alloreactive clones. The diversity of naive T cells seemed greater than that of memory cells, and their alloresponse contribution seemed major. Controls showed an average of around 27% Treg-derived mappable alloreactive CD4+ clones, while siplizumab showed roughly 74%. Proliferating siplizumab-cultured Tregs lacked confirmed suppressive function.

This CDR3 spans 15 amino acids. Trimming cost V 2 bases and J 7 bases, with 15 bases left between them. Germline CDR1 SGDLS, CDR2 YYNGEE. As for this clone: Its cognate antigen is unknown.

Some clones are missing from TCRdb's copy, which holds only in-frame ones; the method was immunoSEQ multiplex PCR. The top ten clones hold over 5.5% of a sample with 94,000 or so clones, over 85% of them seen once. Sample: CD8+ T cells sorted from blood. The sequence was collected from a human donor in good health. The V and J genes are TRBV9 and TRBJ1-4; D is uncertain. CDR3 sequence reads: CASSVSGRQVEKLFF. Here the CDR3 DNA reads TGTGCCAGCAGCGTCAGTGGAAGGCAAGTTGAAAAACTGTTTTTT.